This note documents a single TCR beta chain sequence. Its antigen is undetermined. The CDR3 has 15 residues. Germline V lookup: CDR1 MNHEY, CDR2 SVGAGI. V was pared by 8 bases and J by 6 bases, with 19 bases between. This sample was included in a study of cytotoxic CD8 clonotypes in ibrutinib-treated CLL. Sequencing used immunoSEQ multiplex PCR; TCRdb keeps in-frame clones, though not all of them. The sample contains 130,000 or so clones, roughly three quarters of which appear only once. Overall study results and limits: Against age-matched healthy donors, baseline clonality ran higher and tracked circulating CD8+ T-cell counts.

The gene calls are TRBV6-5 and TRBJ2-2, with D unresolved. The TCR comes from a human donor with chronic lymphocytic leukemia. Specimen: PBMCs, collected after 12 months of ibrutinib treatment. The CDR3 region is CASQRFSGLAGELFF. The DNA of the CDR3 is TGTGCCAGCCAAAGGTTTTCCGGTCTGGCCGGGGAGCTGTTTTTT.